This T cell receptor beta chain was recorded in a study of CD8+ T cells in alopecia areata. Study summary: The authors scored treated patients' severity by affected scalp percentage.

The sample's treatment: oral pan-JAK inhibitor, 5-10 mg twice daily. Extraction of RNA preceded its reverse transcription into cDNA, which served as the sequencing template. Libraries were prepared by immunoSEQ multiplex PCR; TCRdb keeps only in-frame clonotypes and omits some of them. The table has around 140,000 clones, approximately 90% seen once; the top ten hold over 10%. Germline V lookup: CDR1 MRHNA, CDR2 SNTAGT. The CDR3 is 17 residues long. V was cut by 6 bases and J by 1 base, with 22 bases left in between. This chain connects TRBV6-4 to TRBJ2-7; a possible D gene is TRBD2 (6 bases). This specimen was CD8+ T cells sorted from blood, taken at week 4, from a patient treated with tofacitinib. The TCR was taken from a human donor with alopecia areata. The CDR3 spells CASRGSPPGLRSYEQYF. The CDR3 nucleotides read TGTGCCAGCAGAGGGTCTCCCCCGGGACTTAGATCCTACGAGCAGTACTTC.